The 16 T cell receptor beta chains presented below share a single source sample, sequenced in a study of T cell repertoires in cytomegalovirus infection. Each CDR3 protein is one row after TCRdb ran MiXCR on the reads. This sample has fewer than 550,000 distinct CDR3 sequences, with 25% to 40% found just once. The sample comprised PBMCs. The source of these receptors is a human donor in good health (CMV status not recorded). Some clones in this sample may be carry-over from other donors' samples.

This clonotype was picked up one time. The chain couples TRBV18 to TRBJ1-4, with a tentative D call TRBD1 (6 bases). Between the trimmed V and J ends, which lost 0 bases and 5 bases, there was a span of 16 bases. This CDR3 is built from 17 residues. Germline V gene lookup returns CDR1 KGHSH and CDR2 LQKENI. DNA of the CDR3: TGTGCCAGCTCACCACCGAACGCCGGGGGCCCAAATGAAAAACTGTTTTTT. Its protein is CASSPPNAGGPNEKLFF.

This clonotype was seen ten or more times. This rearrangement joins TRBV7-8 to TRBJ2-7, with 8 bases that match TRBD2. Germline V gene lookup returns CDR1 SGHVS and CDR2 FQNEAQ. CDR3 size: 17 residues. V dropped 2 bases and J dropped 0; count of bases not matched to a gene: 9. Here the CDR3 reads CASSLLGGGPNSYEQYF. The CDR3 DNA follows: TGTGCCAGCAGCTTACTCGGGGGGGGGCCGAACTCCTACGAGCAGTACTTC.

The CDR3 sequence is CASSRTGTSDYEQYF. CDR3 coding DNA: TGTGCCAGCAGTCGGACCGGGACTAGCGACTACGAGCAGTACTTC. The gene calls are TRBV6-2 or TRBV6-3 and TRBJ2-7, with 10 bases lining up with TRBD2. In germline, CDR1 is MNHEY, CDR2 SVGEGT. CDR3 size: 15 residues. Losses at the gene ends were 5 bases for V and 3 bases for J; bases not matched to a gene: 7.

This clonotype was observed a handful of times. The V gene is TRBV27, the J gene TRBJ2-1; D not certain. The CDR3 is made up of 14 amino acids. From germline, CDR1 is MNHEY and CDR2 SMNVEV (reference sequence). The V and J ends lost 1 base and 2 bases respectively, with 6 bases between them. CDR3 residues: CASSLYVTYNEQFF. The CDR3 DNA sequence: TGTGCCAGCAGTTTATACGTAACCTACAATGAGCAGTTCTTC.

This CDR3 reads CASSLGGVWNTEAFF. Here the CDR3 DNA reads TGCGCCAGCAGCTTGGGAGGGGTGTGGAACACTGAAGCTTTCTTT. The chain uses TRBV5-1 and TRBJ1-1; possibly TRBD1 for D (5 bases). Germline V lookup: CDR1 SGHRS, CDR2 YFSETQ. This CDR3 contains 15 residues. V lost 0 bases and J 1 base, leaving 10 bases between the germline ends.

This chain links TRBV29-1 with TRBJ1-2; D is unresolved. This CDR3 is 13 amino acids long. Germline values: CDR1 SQVTM, CDR2 ANQGSEA. Trimming left V 1 base short and J 1 base short, with 7 bases between. CDR3 coding DNA: TGCAGCGTTGAAGTGGACCTTAACTATGGCTACACCTTC. This translates into CSVEVDLNYGYTF.

This clonotype was counted between two and nine times. V is TRBV20-1 and J is TRBJ2-7; 9 bases line up with TRBD2. V gave up 2 bases and J gave up 0 bases; unmatched junction bases: 8. The CDR3 contains 16 residues. Looked up from germline, CDR1 is DFQATT and CDR2 is SNEGSKA (reference sequence). CDR3 sequence (DNA): TGCAGTGCTAGAAAAGAGCGGGGGGTCAGCTCCTACGAGCAGTACTTC. Translated, it gives CSARKERGVSSYEQYF.

This clonotype was picked up one time. This could be a read error, since a much larger clone is one nucleotide away. The V gene is TRBV12-3 or TRBV12-4, the J gene TRBJ2-5; D is unresolved. V lost 7 bases, J lost 5 bases, and 20 bases lay in between. The length of the CDR3 is 15 residues. The CDR3: CASIPRILRGETQYF. CDR3 DNA: TGTGCCAGCATTCCCCGGATACTCAGAGGCGAGACCCAGTACTTC.

Comment on this clonotype: One base away lies a much larger clone, so this may be a sequencing read error. The DNA for the CDR3 is TGTGCCAGCAGTTACGGAGGGGGCCCCTACGAGCAGTACTTC. It encodes CASSYGGGPYEQYF. The V and J genes are TRBV6-2 or TRBV6-3 and TRBJ2-7; TRBD1 is a possible D gene (7 bases). Trimming took off 2 bases at V and 2 bases at J, with 10 bases between the two ends. CDR1 and CDR2 from the germline V gene are MNHEY and SVGEGT. This CDR3 has 14 residues.

Comments on this clonotype: This is likely a read error, given that the CDR3 carries no conserved phenylalanine or tryptophan at its end. The V gene is TRBV5-6, the J gene TRBJ2-5, with D perhaps matching TRBD2 (6 bases). Trimming removed 6 bases from V and 5 bases from J, with 17 bases in between. This CDR3 contains 14 residues. CDR1 SGHDT and CDR2 YYEEEE come from the germline V gene. The CDR3 sequence: CASTTAGCVETQYS. The DNA for the CDR3 is TGTGCCAGCACCACGGCGGGGTGTGTGGAGACCCAGTACTCC.

The chain employs TRBV10-3 and TRBJ2-5; 7 bases match TRBD2. The ends lost 5 bases at V and 0 bases at J; junction bases unmatched: 9. The germline CDR1 and CDR2 sequences are ENHRY and SYGVKD. The CDR3 runs to 16 residues. The CDR3 reads CAISPTGTTNQETQYF. CDR3 nucleotides: TGTGCCATCAGTCCCACCGGGACTACAAACCAAGAGACCCAGTACTTC.

This clonotype was picked up a small number of times. The V call is TRBV19, the J call TRBJ2-5; the match to TRBD2 covers 9 bases. V dropped 10 bases and J dropped 5; count of bases not matched to a gene: 11. Germline V gene lookup returns CDR1 LNHDA and CDR2 SQIVND (reference sequence). The CDR3 runs to 14 residues. CDR3 in amino acids: CATGGGARVETQYF. In nucleotides, the CDR3 is TGTGCCACAGGCGGGGGGGCCAGGGTGGAGACCCAGTACTTC.

This clonotype has ten or more counts. V usage is TRBV7-2 and J usage is TRBJ2-7, with no clear D. CDR3 length: 14 residues. V lost 5 bases and J 0 bases, leaving 11 bases between the germline ends. Germline V gives CDR1 SGHTA, CDR2 FQGNSA. CDR3 region: CASSPDRFSYEQYF. The CDR3 DNA sequence: TGTGCCAGCAGCCCGGACCGTTTCTCCTACGAGCAGTACTTC. The full variable domain, completed using reference TRBV7-2 and TRBJ2-7, is GAGVSQSPSNKVTEKGKDVELRCDPISGHTALYWYRQSLGQGLEFLIYFQGNSAPDKSGLPSDRFSAERTGGSVSTLTIQRTQQEDSAVYLCASSPDRFSYEQYFGPGTRLTVT.

This clonotype was detected many times. This chain joins TRBV7-2 and TRBJ2-5; 9 nucleotides line up with TRBD1. The length of the CDR3 is 14 residues. Trimming took 3 bases from V and 2 from J; bases not matched to a gene: 1. Germline CDR1 is SGHTA and CDR2 is FQGNSA. The CDR3 nucleotides read TGTGCCAGCAGCTTCGACAGGGGGCAAGAGACCCAGTACTTC. Amino acids: CASSFDRGQETQYF.

In the case of this clonotype: Relative to the germline gene, one junction end is altered; a read error may explain this. This rearrangement joins TRBV12-3 or TRBV12-4 to TRBJ1-1; no clear D gene. The length of the CDR3 is 12 residues. The CDR3 bases are TGTGCCTGCAGTTTAGTGGGGACTGAAGCTTTCTTT. Its protein product is CACSLVGTEAFF.

J is TRBJ1-5 and V is TRBV19; maybe TRBD1 (5 bases). V was cut by 6 bases and J by 4 bases, with 10 bases left in between. Germline V gene sequence: CDR1 LNHDA, CDR2 SQIVND (reference sequence). There are 13 residues in the CDR3. Here the CDR3 DNA reads TGTGCCAGTAGCCGGGACCATAATCAGCCCCAGCATTTT. It yields the protein CASSRDHNQPQHF.